This TCR beta chain was recovered during a study of shared clonotypes between healthy human individuals. Broader study findings: Blood was the sole source, and tissue repertoires probably differ. Among the subsets, naive ones generally showed larger estimated richness than memory ones.

V gave up 7 bases and J gave up 5 bases; unmatched junction bases: 2. The germline gives CDR1 MNHEY, CDR2 SMNVEV (reference sequence). This CDR3 is 14 amino acids long. As for this clone: Its antigen is not known.

CD45RO-negative, CCR7-selected cells formed the naive CD8 fraction, which excluded terminally differentiated effector memory CD45RA+ cells. Genomic DNA (from each subset) was split evenly across several immunoSEQ plates. Profiled with immunoSEQ multiplex PCR; TCRdb holds only in-frame clones, not every one. In the table there are hundreds of thousands of clones, approximately 92% of which are singletons. The source of this sequence is a young man in good health. The V gene is TRBV27, the J gene TRBJ2-1, with TRBD2 identical over 13 bases. Sequenced material: naive CD8+ T cells sorted from blood. The CDR3 DNA is TGTGCCAGCAATGGACTAGCGGGAGACAATGAGCAGTTCTTC. It translates to CASNGLAGDNEQFF.